This TCR beta chain is from a study of chronic HIV infection and antiretroviral therapy. TCRdb ran MiXCR on the 5' RACE reads and lists one entry per CDR3 protein. The top ten clones hold approximately 2.6% of a sample with 39,000 or so distinct CDR3 sequences, approximately 7.4% of them seen once. CDR3 size: 13 residues. CDR1 and CDR2 (germline): DFQATT, SNEGSKA (reference sequence). Trimming took 3 bases from V and 7 from J; bases not matched to a gene: 9. The receptor's source is an adult who had HIV and had not received antiretroviral therapy, or was an uninfected healthy control (not recorded which). V usage is TRBV20-1 and J usage is TRBJ2-7, with 7 bases matching TRBD1. Specimen: peripheral blood. CDR3 sequence: CSARFDRAGEQYF. The CDR3 bases are TGCAGTGCTAGGTTTGACAGGGCGGGTGAGCAGTACTTC.